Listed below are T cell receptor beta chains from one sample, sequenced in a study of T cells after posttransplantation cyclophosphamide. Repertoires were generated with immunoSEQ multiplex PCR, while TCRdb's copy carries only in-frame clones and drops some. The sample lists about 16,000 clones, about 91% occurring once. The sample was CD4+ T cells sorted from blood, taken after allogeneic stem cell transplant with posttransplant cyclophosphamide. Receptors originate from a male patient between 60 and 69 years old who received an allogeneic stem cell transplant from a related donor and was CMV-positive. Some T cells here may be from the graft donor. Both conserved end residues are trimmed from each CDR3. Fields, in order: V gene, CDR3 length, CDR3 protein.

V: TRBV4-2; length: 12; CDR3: ASSQGQDYNEQF
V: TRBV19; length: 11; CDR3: ASSTTGQNGYT
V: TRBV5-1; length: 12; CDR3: ASSSSGGADEQF
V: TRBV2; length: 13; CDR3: ASSLWDSAYNEQF
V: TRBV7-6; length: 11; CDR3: ASSSGGSGELF
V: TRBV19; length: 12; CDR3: ASSTGATFKGYT
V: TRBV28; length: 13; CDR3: ASSPTGTGVGEQY
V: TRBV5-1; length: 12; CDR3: ASSTGTGEQTQY
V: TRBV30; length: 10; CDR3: AWSQVNYGYT
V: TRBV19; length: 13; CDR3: ASSSEDPGGSPLH
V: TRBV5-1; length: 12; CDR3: ASSRGAENYGYT
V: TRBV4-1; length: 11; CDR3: ASSHPRNTEAF
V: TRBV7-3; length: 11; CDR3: ASSWGQGDGYT
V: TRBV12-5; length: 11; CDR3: ASGQGSYNEQF
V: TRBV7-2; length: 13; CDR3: ASSLAAGAGETQY
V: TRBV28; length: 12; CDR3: ASRQPPLAAEQF
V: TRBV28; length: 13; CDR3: ASSRGQGFQETQY
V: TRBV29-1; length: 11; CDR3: SIRDRGNTEAF
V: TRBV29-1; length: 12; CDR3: SVKLGGGNTEAF
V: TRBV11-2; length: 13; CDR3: ASRAGGLGAYEQY
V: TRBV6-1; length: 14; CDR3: ASSEAAGAYTDTQY
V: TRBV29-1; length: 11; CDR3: SVEAGSGNTIY
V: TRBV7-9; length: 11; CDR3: ASSLPQFTEAF
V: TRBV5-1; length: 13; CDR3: ASSRQGISSYEQY
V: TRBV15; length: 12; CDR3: ATSRDRGRETQY
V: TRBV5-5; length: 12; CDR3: ASSYDRGSGWVF
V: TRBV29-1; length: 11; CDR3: SVAQTGRETQY
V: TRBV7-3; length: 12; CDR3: ASSLGQGNNEQF
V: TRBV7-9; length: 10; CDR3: ASSLDAGEQY
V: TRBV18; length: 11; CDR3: ASSLDINTEAF
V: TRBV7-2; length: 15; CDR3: ASSNFAGGRNTGELF
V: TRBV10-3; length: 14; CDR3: AISDYGQGTYNEQF
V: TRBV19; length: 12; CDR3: ASSILGQTYGYT
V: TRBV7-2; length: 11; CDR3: ASSLRQGYEQY
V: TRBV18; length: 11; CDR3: ASRTGTEEKLF
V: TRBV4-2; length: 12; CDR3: ASSQGRGKKTQY
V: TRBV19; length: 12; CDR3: ASSINRRNAEAF
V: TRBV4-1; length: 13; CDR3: ASSHTSGLGETQY
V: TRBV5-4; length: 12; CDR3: ASSSNRVRSVLT
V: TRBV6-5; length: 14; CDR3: ASSYALAGGRGELF
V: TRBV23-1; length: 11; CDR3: ASSQSSRNEQF
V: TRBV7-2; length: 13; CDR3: ASSSSGPANYGYT
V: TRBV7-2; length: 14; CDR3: ASSLATGILNYGYT
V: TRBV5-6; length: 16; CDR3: ASSRQGGRPRRGETQY
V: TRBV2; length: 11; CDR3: ASSGGGKNIQY
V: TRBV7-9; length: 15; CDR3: ASRGQGSPSSGNTIY
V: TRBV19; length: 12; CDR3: ASSPGQVTYEQY
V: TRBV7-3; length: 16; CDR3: ASSLTAGAGASTDTQY
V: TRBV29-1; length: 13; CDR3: SVGGMGQSTYGYT